A selection of T cell receptor beta chains follows, all from one sample in a study of shared clonotypes between healthy human individuals. The repertoire was sequenced with immunoSEQ multiplex PCR; TCRdb's copy has only in-frame clones and lacks some. The table has about 1 million clones, around 74% seen once. The specimen was memory CD4+ T cells sorted from blood. These TCRs come from a man between 18 and 29 years old in good health. CDR3s include the opening cysteine and the closing phenylalanine or tryptophan. The order of the fields is V gene, J gene, CDR3 protein.

>TRBV18|TRBJ1-5
CASSPLQGSNQPQHF
>TRBV30|TRBJ2-1
CAWSEGGRNEQFF
>TRBV30|TRBJ1-1
CAWSVGGARTEAFF
>TRBV11-2|TRBJ2-1
CASSLDPGGGWFKQFF
>TRBV6-1|TRBJ2-7
CASSVKLAGLIGSYEQYF
>TRBV4-1|TRBJ2-1
CASSQVDRDDNEQFF
>TRBV5-1|TRBJ2-5
CASSRGDSQETQYF
>TRBV5-1|TRBJ2-7
CASSLAGSSYEQYF
>TRBV27|TRBJ2-7
CASTRLPGGGAYEQYF
>TRBV30|TRBJ1-5
CAWSGTQGSGQPQHF
>TRBV7-7|TRBJ2-2
CASSPRRNTGELFF
>TRBV14|TRBJ1-6
CASSRGQRNSPLHF
>TRBV5-1|TRBJ1-2
CASSLDQGPSGGYTF
>TRBV6-1|TRBJ2-1
CASRGWGGEQFF
>TRBV6-5|TRBJ2-1
CASSYSGGPNEQFF
>TRBV5-1|TRBJ2-3
CASSQQGSTDTQYF
>TRBV11-2|TRBJ2-1
CASNHVSGRTYNEQFF
>TRBV7-2|TRBJ1-2
CASSSGGGGYTF